The sample holds many counts of the clone carrying this T cell receptor beta chain. The antigen remains unidentified. The record originates from a study of early T cells in non-severe SARS-CoV-2 infection. Background on the study: The input, bulk RNA from unsorted whole blood, was sequenced, and chains were unpaired. Broader study findings: VDJdb matching, biased toward anti-spike CD8 responses, missed private and CD4 specificities.

This CDR3 has 15 amino acids. The germline gives CDR1 SGHTA, CDR2 FQGNSA. V lost 7 bases to trimming and J lost 0 bases, with 14 bases between them. Unique molecular identifiers were attached to individual cDNA molecules. TCRdb reprocessed the 5' RACE reads via MiXCR and lists one record per CDR3 protein. The sample includes approximately 46,000 distinct CDR3 sequences, approximately 6% of them seen just once. Sample: whole blood. This clonotype originated in an adult who was a healthcare worker with PCR-confirmed SARS-CoV-2 infection or an uninfected control (not recorded which). This rearrangement joins TRBV7-2 to TRBJ2-3, with unresolved D. The DNA of the CDR3 is TGTGCCAGCACCGAAAAGGTCTCGAGCACAGATACGCAGTATTTT. It yields the protein CASTEKVSSTDTQYF.